These T cell receptor beta chains were read from a single sample in a study of T-cell reconstitution after alpha-beta-depleted transplantation in children. Via MiXCR, TCRdb re-called the PCR reads, giving one row per CDR3 protein. The repertoire includes more than 200,000 distinct CDR3 sequences, more than 20% of them detected once, and roughly 2.6% sits in the top ten. Material: PBMCs, obtained before TCRalphabeta/CD19-depleted stem cell transplant. The source of these receptors is a girl aged 2 to 9 with Fanconi anemia, due to receive a stem cell transplant. CDR3s include the opening cysteine and the closing phenylalanine or tryptophan. Fields, in order: V gene, J gene, clone size, D gene, CDR3 length, CDR3 protein, CDR3 DNA. The D gene is left open where the match is weak. For some rows the clone size is stated as once, few or many, or as a class when expanded; others skip it.

V: TRBV20-1; J: TRBJ1-6; size: .; D: .; length: 15; CDR3: CSARDQRRHLSPLHF; DNA: TGCAGTGCTAGAGATCAGAGGAGACACCTGTCACCCCTCCACTTT
V: TRBV12-3/TRBV12-4; J: TRBJ2-7; size: .; D: .; length: 13; CDR3: CASSSAGPYEQYF; DNA: TGTGCCAGCAGTTCTGCGGGACCCTACGAGCAGTACTTC
V: TRBV5-1; J: TRBJ2-3; size: many; D: TRBD1; length: 15; CDR3: CASGETGAVGDTQYF; DNA: TGCGCCAGCGGGGAGACAGGGGCGGTTGGAGATACGCAGTATTTT
V: TRBV29-1; J: TRBJ1-1; size: many; D: .; length: 10; CDR3: CSVAATEAFF; DNA: TGCAGCGTTGCAGCCACTGAAGCTTTCTTT
V: TRBV9; J: TRBJ2-7; size: .; D: .; length: 15; CDR3: CASSVGGQGSYEQYF; DNA: TGTGCCAGCAGCGTAGGGGGGCAGGGCTCCTACGAGCAGTACTTC
V: TRBV20-1; J: TRBJ2-3; size: many; D: .; length: 11; CDR3: CSARLADTQYF; DNA: TGCAGTGCTAGATTGGCAGATACGCAGTATTTT
V: TRBV20-1; J: TRBJ2-3; size: many; D: .; length: 16; CDR3: CSARPYRAISTDTQYF; DNA: TGCAGTGCTAGACCTTACAGGGCCATAAGCACAGATACGCAGTATTTT
V: TRBV18; J: TRBJ2-1; size: few; D: TRBD1; length: 17; CDR3: CASSANVGQPYYNEQFF; DNA: TGTGCCAGCTCAGCGAACGTGGGACAGCCCTACTACAATGAGCAGTTCTTC
V: TRBV29-1; J: TRBJ2-1; size: .; D: .; length: 12; CDR3: CSVAPGSQEQFF; DNA: TGCAGCGTTGCTCCAGGGTCGCAGGAGCAGTTCTTC
V: TRBV7-8; J: TRBJ2-1; size: many; D: TRBD2; length: 16; CDR3: CASSPLTSGGHNEQFF; DNA: TGTGCCAGCAGCCCACTGACTAGCGGGGGCCACAATGAGCAGTTCTTC
V: TRBV3-1; J: TRBJ2-2; size: .; D: .; length: 13; CDR3: CASSQGSPGELFF; DNA: TGTGCCAGCAGCCAAGGGTCCCCCGGGGAGCTGTTTTTT
V: TRBV29-1; J: TRBJ1-2; size: many; D: TRBD1; length: 15; CDR3: CSVVGQVGGRYGYTF; DNA: TGCAGCGTTGTTGGACAGGTGGGGGGCCGCTATGGCTACACCTTC
V: TRBV29-1; J: TRBJ2-6; size: few; D: TRBD1; length: 14; CDR3: CSARTGTGANVLTF; DNA: TGCAGCGCCAGGACAGGGACTGGGGCCAACGTCCTGACTTTC
V: TRBV29-1; J: TRBJ2-7; size: .; D: .; length: 11; CDR3: CSVAHMYEQYF; DNA: TGCAGCGTTGCGCATATGTACGAGCAGTACTTC
V: TRBV4-2; J: TRBJ2-7; size: many; D: .; length: 13; CDR3: CASSQVPSYEQYF; DNA: TGTGCCAGCAGCCAAGTTCCCTCCTACGAGCAGTACTTC
V: TRBV29-1; J: TRBJ2-7; size: many; D: TRBD2; length: 14; CDR3: CSALSGRAHYEQYF; DNA: TGCAGCGCGCTTAGCGGGAGGGCCCACTACGAGCAGTACTTC